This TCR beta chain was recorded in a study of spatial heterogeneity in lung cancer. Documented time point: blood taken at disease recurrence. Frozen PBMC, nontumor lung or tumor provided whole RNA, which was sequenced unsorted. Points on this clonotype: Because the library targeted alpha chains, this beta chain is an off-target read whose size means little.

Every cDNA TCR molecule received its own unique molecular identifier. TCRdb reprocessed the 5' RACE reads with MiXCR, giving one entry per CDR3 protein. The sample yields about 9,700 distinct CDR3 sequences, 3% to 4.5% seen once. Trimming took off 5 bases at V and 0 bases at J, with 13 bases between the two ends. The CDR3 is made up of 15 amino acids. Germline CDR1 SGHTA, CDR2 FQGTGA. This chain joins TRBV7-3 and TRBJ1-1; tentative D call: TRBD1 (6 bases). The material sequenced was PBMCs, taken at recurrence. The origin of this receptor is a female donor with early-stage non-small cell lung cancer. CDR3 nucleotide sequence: TGTGCCAGCAGCCTCCAGGGGTCAATGAACACTGAAGCTTTCTTT. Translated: CASSLQGSMNTEAFF.